Described below is a single T cell receptor beta chain sequence and its context. Its antigen is currently unknown. One end of the junction is discordant with germline, which a read error may explain. The sample originates from a study of vaccination and CD4 T cells after COVID-19. Sequenced with the Oncomine TCR Beta short-read assay was DNA taken from cultured CD4+ T cells. TCRdb used MiXCR to reprocess the PCR reads, holding one entry per CDR3 protein. The sample lists about 18,000 distinct CDR3 sequences; 55% were seen once. The CDR3 length is 16 residues. Germline-derived CDR1 and CDR2 are MNHNS and SASEGT. As to treatment: roughly ten-day PBMC culture with coronavirus spike peptide pools or control peptides (ViraFEST assay).

The clonotype comes from a human donor who had recovered from COVID-19. The rearrangement links TRBV6-1 to TRBJ2-7, with a possible D match to TRBD2 (6 bases). Sequenced input: CD4+ T cells from blood, cultured in vitro. The CDR3 here is CASSAGPGPTDYGQYF. Here the CDR3 DNA reads TGTGCCAGCTCAGCCGGCCCGGGACCCACGGACTACGGGCAGTACTTC.